This T cell receptor (beta chain) was sequenced for a study of OX40 agonist ivuxolimab in advanced cancers. The overall study: Given to patients was ivuxolimab, an agonistic anti-OX40 (CD134) antibody.

Repertoires were generated with immunoSEQ multiplex PCR, while TCRdb's copy carries only in-frame clones and drops some. The repertoire includes 25,000 to 30,000 clones, 82% of them detected once, and approximately 20% sits in the top ten. Study-level results: Dose levels from 0.1 to 3.0 mg/kg saw CD4+ and CD8+ blood T cells expand clonally by week 6.

The germline gives CDR1 MNHEY, CDR2 SMNVEV (reference sequence). This CDR3 spans 15 amino acids. Trimming shortened V by 0 bases and J by 0 bases, and 6 bases separated the two germline ends. Details on this clone: Its target is unknown.

The specimen comprised CD4+ or CD8+ T cells sorted from blood, sampled in a trial of the OX40 agonist ivuxolimab. The chain has TRBV27 and TRBJ1-5; D unclear. The sequence came from an adult with an advanced solid tumor such as melanoma, head and neck, liver or kidney cancer. The DNA of the CDR3 is TGTGCCAGCAGTTTATCGCGAATTAGCAATCAGCCCCAGCATTTT. Amino acids: CASSLSRISNQPQHF.